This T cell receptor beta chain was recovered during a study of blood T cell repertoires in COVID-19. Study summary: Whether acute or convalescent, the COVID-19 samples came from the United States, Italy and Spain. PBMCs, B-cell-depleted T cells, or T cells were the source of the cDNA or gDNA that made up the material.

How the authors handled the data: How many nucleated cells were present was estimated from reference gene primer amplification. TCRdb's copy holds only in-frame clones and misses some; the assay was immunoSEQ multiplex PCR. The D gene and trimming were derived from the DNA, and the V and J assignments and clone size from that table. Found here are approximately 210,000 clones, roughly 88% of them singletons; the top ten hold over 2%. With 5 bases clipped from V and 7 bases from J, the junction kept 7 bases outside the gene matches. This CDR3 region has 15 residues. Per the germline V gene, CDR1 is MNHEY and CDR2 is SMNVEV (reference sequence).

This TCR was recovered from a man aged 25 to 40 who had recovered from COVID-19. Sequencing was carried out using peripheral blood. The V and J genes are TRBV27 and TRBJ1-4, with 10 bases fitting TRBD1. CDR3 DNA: TGTGCCAGCAGTCCCTTGACAGGGGGCTTTGAAAAACTGTTTTTT. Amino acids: CASSPLTGGFEKLFF.